This entry concerns a single T cell receptor beta chain. The target antigen is unknown. Trimming removed 4 bases from V and 0 bases from J, with 16 bases in between. Germline V gene lookup returns CDR1 MDHEN and CDR2 SYDVKM. The CDR3 sequence is 18 residues long. These data originate in a study of regulatory T cells. CD4+ T cells were divided by sorting: CD25-high CD127-low Tregs, CD25-low CD127-high conventional cells. The study, taken as a whole, reports: CD3G-deficient patients' regulatory T cells showed reduced Shannon diversity versus autologous conventional CD4+ and control regulatory cells. Roughly tenfold fewer unique productive TRB reads came from patient Treg samples versus control samples. Patient repertoires had restricted TRB V-J pairs and skewed V and J usage, most in Tregs. Restriction of the Treg repertoire varied, most prominent in the two most severe patients.

The PCR used 52 TRBV and 13 TRBJ primers. Clones were read by immunoSEQ multiplex PCR, and TCRdb kept only the in-frame ones, dropping some. The repertoire holds fewer than 4,500 clones, with around 90% as singletons. Sequencing was done on a sample of CD4+ Tregs sorted from blood. The sequence came from a child aged 2-15 years with CD3G deficiency. The V call is TRBV28, the J call TRBJ1-6, with D perhaps matching TRBD1 (5 bases). In DNA form, the CDR3 reads TGTGCCAGCAGTTCTGGCCGCAGGGTTCTCTCCTATAATTCACCCCTCCACTTT. It is translated as CASSSGRRVLSYNSPLHF.